The sequence of this T cell receptor (beta chain) was determined in a study of breast tumors, draining lymph nodes, adjacent tissues. Study findings and constraints: Tumor repertoires ranked between lymph nodes and nontumor tissue in diversity, with V and J gene preferences.

TCRdb reprocessed the multiplex PCR reads with MiXCR, giving one entry per CDR3 protein. The sample shows about 20,000 distinct CDR3 sequences, around two fifths of them seen only once. Germline values: CDR1 MDHEN, CDR2 SYDVKM. CDR3 length equals 15 residues. V lost 7 bases and J lost 7; bases outside the gene matches: 11. This clonotype was seen repeatedly, ten times or more. Its specificity is not known. The TCR sequence derives from a female donor with breast cancer. Some clones in this sample may be carry-over from other donors' samples. Sequencing input: breast tumor tissue. The chain is built from TRBV28 and TRBJ1-5; 9 bases match TRBD1. CDR3 loop: CASILQGAGGQPQHF. The DNA of the CDR3 is TGTGCCAGCATTCTACAGGGGGCAGGGGGCCAGCCCCAGCATTTT.